The T cell receptor beta chain under discussion was sequenced for a study of blood T cell repertoires in COVID-19. The overall study: From T cells, B-cell-depleted T cells, or PBMCs came the material, which was cDNA or gDNA.

Data came from immunoSEQ multiplex PCR; TCRdb stores just in-frame clones and leaves some out. The sample carries 60,000 to 85,000 clones, approximately 90% recorded once. One Seattle source followed patients from active infection through their disease course. The CDR3 covers 16 residues. Germline V gene lookup returns CDR1 WNHNN and CDR2 SYGVQD (reference sequence). Trimming left V 0 bases short and J 1 base short, with 12 bases between. The chain recombines TRBV10-1 with TRBJ1-1; unclear D gene. The clonotype comes from a woman between 45 and 65 years old with COVID-19, enrolled during active disease. The source material was peripheral blood. The CDR3 protein is CASSESRLEGNTEAFF. CDR3 nucleotides: TGCGCCAGCAGTGAGTCGCGGCTGGAGGGGAACACTGAAGCTTTCTTT.